A single sample is the source of the 16 T cell receptor beta chains below, sequenced in a study of T cells in narcolepsy. Repertoires were generated with immunoSEQ multiplex PCR, while TCRdb's copy carries only in-frame clones and drops some. The repertoire holds tens of thousands of clones, around 80% seen once, with 1.1% in the top ten. The sequencing input was memory (CD45RA-) CD4+ T cells from blood. These receptors were taken from a human donor in good health.

The gene calls are TRBV11-2 and TRBJ2-7; D may correspond to TRBD1 or TRBD2 (6 bases each). CDR3 length: 14 amino acids. Trimming took 5 bases from V and 7 from J, leaving 18 bases between them. Germline V gene sequence: CDR1 SGHAT, CDR2 FQNNGV. CDR3 in amino acids: CASSDLKGGQEQYF. CDR3 coding DNA: TGTGCCAGCAGCGATCTTAAGGGGGGCCAAGAGCAGTACTTC.

This chain joins TRBV9 and TRBJ1-3, with 9 bases lining up with TRBD1. CDR3 length equals 15 residues. Trimming took 3 bases from V and 1 from J; bases not matched to a gene: 2. Looked up from germline, CDR1 is SGDLS and CDR2 is YYNGEE. CDR3 loop: CASSAGTGSGNTIYF. The CDR3 DNA sequence: TGTGCCAGCAGCGCTGGGACAGGGTCTGGAAACACCATATATTTT.

A note on this clone: This CDR3 is also generated by other DNA sequences in the sample. The chain recombines TRBV14 with TRBJ2-5, with D perhaps matching TRBD1 (5 bases). V lost 1 base to trimming and J lost 5 bases, with 11 bases between them. The CDR3 covers 14 residues. Germline V lookup: CDR1 SGHDN, CDR2 FVKESK. The CDR3 DNA is TGTGCCAGCAGCCAAGTCCAGGGTCTCGAGACCCAGTACTTC. Translation gives CASSQVQGLETQYF.

The J gene is TRBJ2-6, the V gene TRBV19; 8 bases align to TRBD1. Trimming at V came to 6 bases and at J to 11 bases, leaving 15 bases not matched to a gene. The length of the CDR3 is 16 residues. CDR1 and CDR2 (germline): LNHDA, SQIVND (reference sequence). CDR3 coding DNA: TGTGCCAGTAGGGGGCGGCAGGGGGCATTTGGTTACGTCCTGACTTTC. Encoded protein: CASRGRQGAFGYVLTF.

The chain uses TRBV5-6 and TRBJ2-3; TRBD2 is a possible D gene (6 bases). CDR1 and CDR2 (germline): SGHDT, YYEEEE. The CDR3 consists of 16 residues. V was pared by 1 base and J by 5 bases, with 17 bases between. The DNA of the CDR3 is TGTGCCAGCAGCTTGATCGCCGGGGGTTTAGGAGATACGCAGTATTTT. Translation: CASSLIAGGLGDTQYF.

The chain carries TRBV4-1 and TRBJ2-1; D is possibly TRBD2 (7 bases). Deletions cut 3 bases from V and 10 bases from J, with 19 bases between. The CDR3 runs 15 residues. Germline CDR1 is MGHRA and CDR2 is YSYEKL. The CDR3 coding sequence is TGCGCCAGCAGCCATGCCCTGAGGGGGGGCGGGGAGCAGTTCTTC. Its protein product is CASSHALRGGGEQFF.

The chain combines TRBV18 with TRBJ2-5; 8 bases map to TRBD1. There are 14 residues in the CDR3. Germline V gives CDR1 KGHSH, CDR2 LQKENI. Trimming at V came to 4 bases and at J to 4 bases, leaving 5 bases not matched to a gene. The CDR3 sequence: CASSRQGLPETQYF. The CDR3 region has the DNA TGTGCCAGCTCACGACAGGGGTTGCCAGAGACCCAGTACTTC.

This clone appeared once. V usage is TRBV29-1 and J usage is TRBJ1-2, with 8 bases fitting TRBD1. The CDR3 runs 12 residues. Germline lookup yields CDR1 SQVTM and CDR2 ANQGSEA. CDR3 sequence reads: CRGPDRESGYTF. CDR3 DNA sequence: TGCAGAGGGCCGGACAGGGAGAGTGGCTACACCTTC.

This clone was observed a handful of times. The chain joins TRBV5-5 to TRBJ2-7; TRBD2 matches at 11 bases. Trimming removed 4 bases from V and 6 bases from J; junction bases left unmatched: 3. CDR3 length: 13 amino acids. Germline V gives CDR1 SGHKS, CDR2 YYEKEE (reference sequence). The CDR3 sequence: CASSLAGGLEQYF. Written as DNA, the CDR3 is TGTGCCAGCAGCCTAGCGGGGGGACTCGAGCAGTACTTC.

CDR3 region: CASSQVKETQYF. The CDR3 coding sequence is TGTGCCAGCAGCCAAGTAAAAGAGACCCAGTACTTC. The chain is built from TRBV14 and TRBJ2-5; D gene uncertain. The CDR3 sequence is 12 residues long. Germline CDR1 is SGHDN and CDR2 is FVKESK. Trimming took off 1 base at V and 3 bases at J, with 3 bases between the two ends.

The chain carries TRBV7-9 and TRBJ2-1, with 8 nucleotides matching TRBD1. The V gene's germline CDR1 is SEHNR and CDR2 FQNEAQ (reference sequence). CDR3 length equals 16 residues. Trimming removed 2 bases from V and 5 bases from J; junction bases left unmatched: 8. This chain's CDR3 is CASSLRAGGAHNEQFF. The CDR3, as DNA: TGTGCCAGCAGCTTAAGGGCAGGGGGCGCCCACAATGAGCAGTTCTTC.

By sample share, this clone is medium-sized. This chain links TRBV5-1 with TRBJ1-1; D gene ambiguous. With 0 bases removed from V and 3 bases from J, the gap between germline ends came to 9 bases. Germline CDR1 reads SGHRS; CDR2 reads YFSETQ. The length of the CDR3 is 14 residues. This CDR3 reads CASSLDGQYTEAFF. In DNA, the CDR3 is TGCGCCAGCAGCTTGGATGGGCAGTACACTGAAGCTTTCTTT.

This clone was picked up a small number of times. Within the sample, other DNA sequences also encode this same CDR3. The chain links TRBV6-6 to TRBJ2-3; D gene unclear. The V end was cut by 0 bases, the J end by 6 bases, with 10 bases between. Germline values: CDR1 MNHNY, CDR2 SVGAGI (reference sequence). The CDR3 has 14 residues. The CDR3 coding sequence is TGTGCCAGCAGTTACTCGTTATTCGGGGATACGCAGTATTTT. This gives the protein CASSYSLFGDTQYF.

This chain uses TRBV5-1 with TRBJ2-1, with TRBD2 matching over 14 bases. With V trimmed by 3 bases and J by 8 bases, 4 bases remained unmatched. Germline V lookup: CDR1 SGHRS, CDR2 YFSETQ. The CDR3 contains 15 residues. The CDR3 here is CASSSGLAGVYEQFF. Here the CDR3 DNA reads TGCGCCAGCAGCTCGGGACTAGCGGGAGTCTATGAGCAGTTCTTC.

This clone showed up just once. This rearrangement joins TRBV5-6 to TRBJ1-2, with D perhaps TRBD1 (5 bases). The CDR3 spans 14 residues. Germline-derived CDR1 and CDR2 are SGHDT and YYEEEE. V lost 0 bases and J lost 7, with 13 bases in between. CDR3 sequence (DNA): TGTGCCAGCAGCTTGGCCCAGGGCATAGGTGGCTACACCTTC. Translation gives CASSLAQGIGGYTF.

The chain combines TRBV27 with TRBJ1-6; a possible D gene is TRBD1 (6 bases). Germline CDR1 and CDR2: MNHEY and SMNVEV (reference sequence). This CDR3 has 14 residues. V shed 6 bases and J shed 7 bases, with 13 bases lying between them. The DNA of the CDR3 is TGTGCCAGCAGAAGATCGGACAGAAATTCACCCCTCCACTTT. Translated: CASRRSDRNSPLHF.